Listed below are T cell receptor beta chains from one sample, sequenced in a study of Ad26.COV2.S vaccination and SARS-CoV-2 variants. Some clones are missing from TCRdb's copy, which holds only in-frame ones; the method was immunoSEQ multiplex PCR. The sample has roughly 680,000 clones, roughly 90% seen once. Sequences were derived from peripheral blood, sampled in a trial of Ad26.COV2.S vaccine versus placebo. The receptors were sampled from a person between 18 and 65 years old who received the Ad26.COV2.S COVID-19 vaccine or a placebo. The CDR3 runs from the conserved cysteine through the conserved F or W. The D gene is left open where the match is weak.

j_call v_call d_call cdr3_aa cdr3_nt
TRBJ2-3 TRBV19 NA CASSETSLADTQYF TGTGCCAGTAGCGAGACTAGTCTGGCTGATACGCAGTATTTT
TRBJ2-7 TRBV3-1/TRBV3-2 TRBD2 CASSPSGRNEQYF TGTGCCAGCAGCCCCAGCGGGAGGAACGAGCAGTACTTC
TRBJ1-2 TRBV6-5 TRBD1 CASSYLDRSGYTF TGTGCCAGCAGTTACTTGGACAGGAGTGGCTACACCTTC
TRBJ2-3 TRBV7-2 NA CASSLAPGTDTQYF TGTGCCAGCAGCTTAGCGCCGGGCACAGATACGCAGTATTTT
TRBJ1-1 TRBV7-2 TRBD1 CASSRQGGTEAFF TGTGCCAGCAGTCGACAGGGTGGCACTGAAGCTTTCTTT
TRBJ1-1 TRBV19 TRBD1 CASRTGGNTEAFF TGTGCCAGTAGGACAGGGGGGAACACTGAAGCTTTCTTT
TRBJ2-1 TRBV2 NA CASSQGGNEQFF TGTGCCAGCAGTCAGGGGGGGAATGAGCAGTTCTTC
TRBJ2-7 TRBV19 TRBD1 CASSQIQGNYEQYF TGTGCCAGTAGTCAAATACAGGGGAACTACGAGCAGTACTTC
TRBJ2-3 TRBV5-1 NA CASSLSGTSSTDTQYF TGCGCCAGCAGCTTGTCGGGAACTTCTAGCACAGATACGCAGTATTTT
TRBJ1-4 TRBV6-5 NA CASSSTGSPDEKLFF TGTGCCAGCAGTTCCACGGGGTCACCCGATGAAAAACTGTTTTTT
TRBJ2-7 TRBV2 TRBD1 CASLPGTGAYEQYF TGTGCCAGCCTCCCGGGGACAGGCGCCTACGAGCAGTACTTC
TRBJ1-2 TRBV24-1 NA CATSDLYGYTF TGTGCCACCAGTGATTTATATGGCTACACCTTC